This T cell receptor (beta chain) was sequenced during a study of T cell repertoires in cytomegalovirus infection. Overall study findings and caveats: Identification of carriers of CMV plus the relevant HLA was performed using cumulative public TCR beta family frequency.

Comments on this clonotype: The antigen is undetermined.

Deletions cut 5 bases from V and 0 bases from J, with 11 bases between. The CDR3 consists of 16 residues. MiXCR, run by TCRdb on the reads, gives a single entry per CDR3 protein. The sample includes more than 75,000 distinct CDR3 sequences, about 29% of them seen just once. The TCR sequence derives from a human donor in good health (CMV status not recorded). Some clones in this sample may be carry-over from other donors' samples. V is TRBV12-3 or TRBV12-4 and J is TRBJ1-6; D gene ambiguous. The sample consisted of CD8+ T cells from cultured PBMCs, taken from culture after CMV antigen stimulation. The chain's CDR3 is CASSEDGSSYNSPLHF. CDR3 in DNA: TGTGCCAGCAGTGAGGACGGAAGCTCCTATAATTCACCCCTCCACTTT.